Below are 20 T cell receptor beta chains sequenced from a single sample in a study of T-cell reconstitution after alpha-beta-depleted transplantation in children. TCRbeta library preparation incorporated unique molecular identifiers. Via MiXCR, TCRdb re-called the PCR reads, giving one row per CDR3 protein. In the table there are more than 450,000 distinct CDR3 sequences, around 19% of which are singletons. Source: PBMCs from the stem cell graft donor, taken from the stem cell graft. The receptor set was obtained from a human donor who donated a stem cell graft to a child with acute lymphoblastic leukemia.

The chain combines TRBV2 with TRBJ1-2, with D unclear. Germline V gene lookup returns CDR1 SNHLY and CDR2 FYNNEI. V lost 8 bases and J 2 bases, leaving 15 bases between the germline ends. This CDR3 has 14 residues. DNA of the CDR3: TGTGCCAGCTGTTTGGAGCCCGGGAACTATGGCTACACCTTC. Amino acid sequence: CASCLEPGNYGYTF.

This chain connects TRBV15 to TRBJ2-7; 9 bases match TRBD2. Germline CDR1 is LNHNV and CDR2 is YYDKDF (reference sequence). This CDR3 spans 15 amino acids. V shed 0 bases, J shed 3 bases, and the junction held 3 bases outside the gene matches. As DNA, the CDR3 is TGTGCCACCAGCAGAGAGCGGGAGGGCCTCTACGAGCAGTACTTC. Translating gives CATSREREGLYEQYF.

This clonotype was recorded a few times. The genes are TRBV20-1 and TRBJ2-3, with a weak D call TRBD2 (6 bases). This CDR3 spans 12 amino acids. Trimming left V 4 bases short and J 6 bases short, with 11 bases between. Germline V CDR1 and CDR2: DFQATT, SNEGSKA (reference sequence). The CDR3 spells CSATRDSDTQYF. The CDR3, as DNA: TGCAGTGCTACCCGGGACTCCGATACGCAGTATTTT.

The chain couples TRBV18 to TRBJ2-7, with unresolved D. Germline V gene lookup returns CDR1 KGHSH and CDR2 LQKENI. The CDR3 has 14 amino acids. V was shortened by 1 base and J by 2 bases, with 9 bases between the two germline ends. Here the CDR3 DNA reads TGTGCCAGCTCACCACAGGCTAGACCCTACGAGCAGTACTTC. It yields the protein CASSPQARPYEQYF.

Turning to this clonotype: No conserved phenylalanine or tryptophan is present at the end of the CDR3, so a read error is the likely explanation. CDR3 in DNA: TGTGCCAGCAGTTTACAGGTTGACGGGGACTATTCCTACGAGCAGTACTTG. Translated, it gives CASSLQVDGDYSYEQYL. This sequence joins TRBV28 and TRBJ2-7; 7 bases fit TRBD2. Germline trimming cut 2 bases from V and 1 base from J; bases unmatched to any gene: 11. The germline CDR1 and CDR2 sequences are MDHEN and SYDVKM. The CDR3 sequence is 17 residues long.

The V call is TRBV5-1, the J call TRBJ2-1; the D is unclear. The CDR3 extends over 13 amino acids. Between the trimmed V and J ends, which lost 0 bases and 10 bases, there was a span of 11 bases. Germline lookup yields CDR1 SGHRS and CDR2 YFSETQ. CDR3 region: CASSLASGQEQFF. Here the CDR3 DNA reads TGCGCCAGCAGCTTGGCCTCTGGTCAAGAGCAGTTCTTC. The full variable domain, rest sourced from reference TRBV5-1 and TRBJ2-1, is KAGVTQTPRYLIKTRGQQVTLSCSPISGHRSVSWYQQTPGQGLQFLFEYFSETQRNKGNFPGRFSGRQFSNSRSEMNVSTLELGDSALYLCASSLASGQEQFFGPGTRLTVL.

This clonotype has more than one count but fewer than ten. The CDR3 reads CATGQETQYF. In DNA, the CDR3 is TGTGCCACCGGCCAAGAGACCCAGTACTTC. The V and J genes are TRBV24-1 and TRBJ2-5, with D hard to call. Trimming cost V 9 bases and J 1 base, with 2 bases left between them. The germline V gene has CDR1 KGHDR and CDR2 SFDVKD. The length of the CDR3 is 10 residues.

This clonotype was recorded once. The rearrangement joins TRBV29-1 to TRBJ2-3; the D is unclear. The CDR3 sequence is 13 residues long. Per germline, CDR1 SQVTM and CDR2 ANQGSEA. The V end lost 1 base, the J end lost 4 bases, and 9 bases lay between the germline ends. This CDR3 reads CSVEVTAADTQYF. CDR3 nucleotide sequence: TGCAGCGTTGAAGTAACGGCAGCAGATACGCAGTATTTT.

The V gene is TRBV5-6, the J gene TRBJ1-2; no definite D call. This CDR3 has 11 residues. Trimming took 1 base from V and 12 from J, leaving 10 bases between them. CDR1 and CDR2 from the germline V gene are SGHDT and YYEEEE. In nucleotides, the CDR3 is TGTGCCAGCAGCTTGATCGGCTCGGACACCTTC. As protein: CASSLIGSDTF. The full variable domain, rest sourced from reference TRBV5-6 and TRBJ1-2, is DAGVTQSPTHLIKTRGQQVTLRCSPKSGHDTVSWYQQALGQGPQFIFQYYEEEERQRGNFPDRFSGHQFPNYSSELNVNALLLGDSALYLCASSLIGSDTFGSGTRLTVV.

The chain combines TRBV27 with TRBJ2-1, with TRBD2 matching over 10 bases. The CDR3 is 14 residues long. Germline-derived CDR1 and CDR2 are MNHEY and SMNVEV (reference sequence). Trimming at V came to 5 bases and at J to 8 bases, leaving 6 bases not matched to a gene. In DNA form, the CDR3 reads TGTGCCAGCAGTAGCGGGAGGGCCGCGTATGAGCAGTTCTTC. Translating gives CASSSGRAAYEQFF.

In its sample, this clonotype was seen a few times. In DNA form, the CDR3 reads TGTGCCAGCAGCCCTACAGGGGGCTTTGGAGATACGCAGTATTTT. Amino acid sequence: CASSPTGGFGDTQYF. The V gene is TRBV7-3, the J gene TRBJ2-3; 9 positions agree with TRBD1. The CDR3 extends over 15 amino acids. Losses at the gene ends were 5 bases for V and 5 bases for J; bases not matched to a gene: 8. Per the germline V gene, CDR1 is SGHTA and CDR2 is FQGTGA. Full variable domain (remainder filled in from reference TRBV7-3 and TRBJ2-3): GAGVSQTPSNKVTEKGKYVELRCDPISGHTALYWYRQSLGQGPEFLIYFQGTGAADDSGLPNDRFFAVRPEGSVSTLKIQRTERGDSAVYLCASSPTGGFGDTQYFGPGTRLTVL.

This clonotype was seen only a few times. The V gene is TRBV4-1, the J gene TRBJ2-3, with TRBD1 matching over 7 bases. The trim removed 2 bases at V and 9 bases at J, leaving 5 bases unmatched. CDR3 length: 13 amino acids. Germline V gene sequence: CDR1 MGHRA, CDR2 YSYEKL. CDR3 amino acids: CASSQHRGYTQYF. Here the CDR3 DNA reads TGCGCCAGCAGCCAACACAGGGGCTACACGCAGTATTTT.

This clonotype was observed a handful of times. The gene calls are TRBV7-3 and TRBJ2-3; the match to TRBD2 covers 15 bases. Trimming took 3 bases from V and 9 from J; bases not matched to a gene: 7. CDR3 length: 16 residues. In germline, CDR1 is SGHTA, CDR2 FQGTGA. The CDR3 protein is CASSFAGTSGRHTQYF. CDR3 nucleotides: TGTGCCAGCAGCTTCGCCGGGACTAGCGGGAGGCACACGCAGTATTTT.

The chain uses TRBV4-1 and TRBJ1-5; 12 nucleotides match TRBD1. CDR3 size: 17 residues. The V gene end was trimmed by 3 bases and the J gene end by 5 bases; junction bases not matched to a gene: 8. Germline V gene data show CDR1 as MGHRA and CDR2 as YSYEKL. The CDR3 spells CASSHSRDRGLYQPQHF. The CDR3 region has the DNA TGCGCCAGCAGCCACAGCCGGGACAGGGGGCTGTATCAGCCCCAGCATTTT.

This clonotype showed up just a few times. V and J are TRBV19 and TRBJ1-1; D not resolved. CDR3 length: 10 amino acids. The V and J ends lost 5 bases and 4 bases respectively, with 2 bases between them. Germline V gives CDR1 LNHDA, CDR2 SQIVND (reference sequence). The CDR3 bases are TGTGCCAGTAGTGCCACTGAAGCTTTCTTT. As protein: CASSATEAFF.

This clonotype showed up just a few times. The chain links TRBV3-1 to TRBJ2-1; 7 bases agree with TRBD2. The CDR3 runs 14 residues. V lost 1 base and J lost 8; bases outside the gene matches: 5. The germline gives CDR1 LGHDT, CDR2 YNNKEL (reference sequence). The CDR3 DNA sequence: TGTGCCAGCAGCCAAGTCAGCGGGAACGATGAGCAGTTCTTC. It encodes CASSQVSGNDEQFF.

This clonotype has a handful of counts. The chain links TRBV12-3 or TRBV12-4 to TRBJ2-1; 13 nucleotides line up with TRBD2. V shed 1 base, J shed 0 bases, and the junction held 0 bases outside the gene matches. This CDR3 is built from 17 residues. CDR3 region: CASSLGTSGSSYNEQFF. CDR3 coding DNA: TGTGCCAGCAGTTTAGGGACTAGCGGGAGCTCCTACAATGAGCAGTTCTTC.

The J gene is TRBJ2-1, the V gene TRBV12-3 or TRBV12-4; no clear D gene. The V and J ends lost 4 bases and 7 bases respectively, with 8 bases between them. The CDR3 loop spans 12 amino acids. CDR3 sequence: CASSSPSNEQFF. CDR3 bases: TGTGCCAGCAGTTCCCCTTCTAATGAGCAGTTCTTC.

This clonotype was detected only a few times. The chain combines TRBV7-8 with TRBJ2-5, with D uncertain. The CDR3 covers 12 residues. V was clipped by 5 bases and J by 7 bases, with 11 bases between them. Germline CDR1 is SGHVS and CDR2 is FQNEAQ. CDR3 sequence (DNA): TGTGCCAGCAGCCCTTCGATATGGACCCAGTACTTC. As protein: CASSPSIWTQYF.

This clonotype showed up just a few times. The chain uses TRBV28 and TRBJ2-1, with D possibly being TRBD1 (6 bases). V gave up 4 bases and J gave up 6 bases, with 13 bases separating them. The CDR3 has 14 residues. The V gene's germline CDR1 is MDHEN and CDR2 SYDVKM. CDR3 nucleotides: TGTGCCAGCAGTTGGGCAGGGGAGAGCAATGAGCAGTTCTTC. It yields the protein CASSWAGESNEQFF.